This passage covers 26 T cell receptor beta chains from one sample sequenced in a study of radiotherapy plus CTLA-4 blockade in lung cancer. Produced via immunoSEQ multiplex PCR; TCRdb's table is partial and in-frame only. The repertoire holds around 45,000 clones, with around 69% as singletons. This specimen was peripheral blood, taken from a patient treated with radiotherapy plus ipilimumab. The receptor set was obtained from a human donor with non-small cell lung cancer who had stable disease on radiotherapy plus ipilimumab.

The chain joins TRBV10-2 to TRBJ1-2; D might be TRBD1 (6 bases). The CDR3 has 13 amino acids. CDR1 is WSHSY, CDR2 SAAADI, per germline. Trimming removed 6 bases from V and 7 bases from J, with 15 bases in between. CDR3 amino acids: CASSLGTHRGYTF. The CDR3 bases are TGCGCCAGCAGCCTAGGGACACATCGTGGCTACACCTTC.

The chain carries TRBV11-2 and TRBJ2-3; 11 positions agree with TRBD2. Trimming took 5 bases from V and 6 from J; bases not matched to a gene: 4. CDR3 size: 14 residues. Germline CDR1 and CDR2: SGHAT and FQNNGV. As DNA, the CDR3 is TGTGCCAGCAGCAATCTAGCGGGGGGCGATACGCAGTATTTT. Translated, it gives CASSNLAGGDTQYF.

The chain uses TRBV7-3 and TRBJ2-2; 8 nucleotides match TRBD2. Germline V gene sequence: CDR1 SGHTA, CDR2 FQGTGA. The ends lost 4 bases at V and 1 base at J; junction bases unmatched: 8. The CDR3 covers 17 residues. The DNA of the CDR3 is TGTGCCAGCAGCTCCCCCATCCGGGGGGGGAACACCGGGGAGCTGTTTTTT. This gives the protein CASSSPIRGGNTGELFF.

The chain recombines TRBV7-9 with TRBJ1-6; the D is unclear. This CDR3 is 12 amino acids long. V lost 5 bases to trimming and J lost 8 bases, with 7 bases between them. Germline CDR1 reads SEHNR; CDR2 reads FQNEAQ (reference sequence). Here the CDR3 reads CASSLTHSPLHF. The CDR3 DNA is TGTGCCAGCAGCCTCACCCATTCACCCCTCCACTTT.

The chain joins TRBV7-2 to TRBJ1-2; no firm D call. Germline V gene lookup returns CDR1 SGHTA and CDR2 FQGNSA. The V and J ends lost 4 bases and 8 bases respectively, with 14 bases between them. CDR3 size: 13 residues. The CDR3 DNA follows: TGTGCCAGCAGCTCTTACAGATCGGGCGGCTACACCTTC. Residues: CASSSYRSGGYTF.

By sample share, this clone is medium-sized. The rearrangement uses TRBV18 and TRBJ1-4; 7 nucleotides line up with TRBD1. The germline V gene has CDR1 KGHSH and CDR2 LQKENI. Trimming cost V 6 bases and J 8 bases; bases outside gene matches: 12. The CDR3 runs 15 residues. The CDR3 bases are TGTGCCAGCTCCCGCAGTGAGGGGGCTGGGGAAAAACTGTTTTTT. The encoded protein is CASSRSEGAGEKLFF.

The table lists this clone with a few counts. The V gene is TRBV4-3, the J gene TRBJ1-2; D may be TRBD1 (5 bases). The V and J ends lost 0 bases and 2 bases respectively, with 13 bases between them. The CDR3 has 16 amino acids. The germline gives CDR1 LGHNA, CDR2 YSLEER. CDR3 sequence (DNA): TGCGCCAGCAGCCAAGATTGGAGAGGGGCGAACTATGGCTACACCTTC. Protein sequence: CASSQDWRGANYGYTF.

CDR3 sequence: CASRTGVVNTEAFF. CDR3 sequence (DNA): TGTGCCAGCAGAACAGGGGTGGTGAACACTGAAGCTTTCTTT. V is TRBV6-5 and J is TRBJ1-1, with TRBD1 identical over 7 bases. The CDR3 runs to 14 residues. The germline V gene encodes CDR1 MNHEY and CDR2 SVGAGI. V was pared by 6 bases and J by 0 bases, with 4 bases of the junction left unmatched.

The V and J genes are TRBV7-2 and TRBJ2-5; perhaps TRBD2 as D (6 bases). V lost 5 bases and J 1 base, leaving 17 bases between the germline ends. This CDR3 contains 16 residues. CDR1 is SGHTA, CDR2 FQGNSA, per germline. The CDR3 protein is CASSATGTVLQETQYF. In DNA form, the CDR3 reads TGTGCCAGCAGCGCGACCGGGACTGTCCTCCAAGAGACCCAGTACTTC.

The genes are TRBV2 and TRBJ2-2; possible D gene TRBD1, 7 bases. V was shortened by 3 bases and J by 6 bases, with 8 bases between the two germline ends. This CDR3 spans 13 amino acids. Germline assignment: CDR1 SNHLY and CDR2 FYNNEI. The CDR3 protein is CASSDRGAGELFF. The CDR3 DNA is TGTGCCAGCAGTGACAGGGGGGCCGGGGAGCTGTTTTTT.

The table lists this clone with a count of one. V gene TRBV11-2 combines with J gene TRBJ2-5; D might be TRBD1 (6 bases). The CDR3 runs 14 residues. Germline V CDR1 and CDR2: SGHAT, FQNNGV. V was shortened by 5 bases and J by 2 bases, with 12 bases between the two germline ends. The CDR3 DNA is TGTGCCAGCAGCCTCCGGACAGTACAAGAGACCCAGTACTTC. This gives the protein CASSLRTVQETQYF.

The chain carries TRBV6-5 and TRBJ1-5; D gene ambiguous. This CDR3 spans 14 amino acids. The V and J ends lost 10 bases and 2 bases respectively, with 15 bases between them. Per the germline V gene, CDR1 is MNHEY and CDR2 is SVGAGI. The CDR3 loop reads CATSMREGNQPQHF. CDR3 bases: TGTGCCACTTCCATGAGGGAGGGCAATCAGCCCCAGCATTTT.

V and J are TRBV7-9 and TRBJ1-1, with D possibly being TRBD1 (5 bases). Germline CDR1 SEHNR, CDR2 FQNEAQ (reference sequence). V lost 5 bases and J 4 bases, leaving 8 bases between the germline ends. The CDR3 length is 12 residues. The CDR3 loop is CASSPDSTEAFF. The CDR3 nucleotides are TGTGCCAGCAGCCCAGACAGCACTGAAGCTTTCTTT.

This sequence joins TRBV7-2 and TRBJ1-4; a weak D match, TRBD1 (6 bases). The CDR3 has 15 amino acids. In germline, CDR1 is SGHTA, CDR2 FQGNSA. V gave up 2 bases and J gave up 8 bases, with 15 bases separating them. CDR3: CASSLILQGREKLFF. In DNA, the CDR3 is TGTGCCAGCAGCTTAATATTGCAGGGGAGGGAAAAACTGTTTTTT.

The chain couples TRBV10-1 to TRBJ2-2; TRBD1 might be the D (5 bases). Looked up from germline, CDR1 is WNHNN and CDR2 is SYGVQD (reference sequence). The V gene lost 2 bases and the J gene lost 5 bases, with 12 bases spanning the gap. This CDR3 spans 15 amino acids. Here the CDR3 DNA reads TGCGCCAGCAGTGAGACAAGGGGAAAGACCGGGGAGCTGTTTTTT. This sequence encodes CASSETRGKTGELFF.

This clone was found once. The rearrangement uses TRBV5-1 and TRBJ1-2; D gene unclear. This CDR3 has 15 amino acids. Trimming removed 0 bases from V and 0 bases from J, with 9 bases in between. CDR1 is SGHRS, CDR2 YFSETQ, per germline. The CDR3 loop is CASSLDGVANYGYTF. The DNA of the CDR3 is TGCGCCAGCAGCTTGGATGGGGTGGCTAACTATGGCTACACCTTC.

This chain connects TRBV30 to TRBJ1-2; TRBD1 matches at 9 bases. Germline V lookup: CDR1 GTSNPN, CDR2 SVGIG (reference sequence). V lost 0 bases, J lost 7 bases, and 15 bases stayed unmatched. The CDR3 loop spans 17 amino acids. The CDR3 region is CAWSVRSGTGSQRGYTF. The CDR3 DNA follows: TGTGCCTGGAGTGTACGGTCTGGGACAGGGAGCCAGCGTGGCTACACCTTC.

The CDR3: CASSTFRGGGNEKLFF. CDR3 nucleotides: TGCGCCAGCAGCACCTTTCGGGGTGGCGGGAATGAAAAACTGTTTTTT. This rearrangement joins TRBV5-1 to TRBJ1-4; D is undetermined. The germline V gene encodes CDR1 SGHRS and CDR2 YFSETQ. The CDR3 totals 16 residues. The V end lost 4 bases, the J end lost 5 bases, and 18 bases lay between the germline ends.

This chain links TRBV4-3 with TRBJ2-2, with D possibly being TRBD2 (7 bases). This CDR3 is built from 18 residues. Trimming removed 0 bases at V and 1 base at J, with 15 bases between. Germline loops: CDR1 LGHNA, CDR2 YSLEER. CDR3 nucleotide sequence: TGCGCCAGCAGCCAAGATCCCTCGAGGGGGGGGAACACCGGGGAGCTGTTTTTT. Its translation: CASSQDPSRGGNTGELFF.

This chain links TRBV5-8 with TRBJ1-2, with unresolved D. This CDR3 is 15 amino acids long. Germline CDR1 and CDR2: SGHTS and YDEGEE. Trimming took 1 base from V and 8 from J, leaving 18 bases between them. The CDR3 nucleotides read TGTGCCAGCAGCTTGTGGCCGAGGCTCCGGGAGGGCTACACCTTC. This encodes CASSLWPRLREGYTF.

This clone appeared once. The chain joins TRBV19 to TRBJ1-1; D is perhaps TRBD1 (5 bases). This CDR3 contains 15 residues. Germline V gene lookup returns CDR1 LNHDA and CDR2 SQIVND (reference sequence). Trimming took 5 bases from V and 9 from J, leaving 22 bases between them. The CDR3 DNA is TGTGCCAGTAGTCCCAGCCAGGCGGGGCCAAGTCAAGCTTTCTTT. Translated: CASSPSQAGPSQAFF.

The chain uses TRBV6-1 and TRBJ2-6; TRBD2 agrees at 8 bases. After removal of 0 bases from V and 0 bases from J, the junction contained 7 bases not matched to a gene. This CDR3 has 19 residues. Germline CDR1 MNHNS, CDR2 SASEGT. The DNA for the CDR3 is TGTGCCAGCAGTGAAGCGATGCGGGGGGCATTCTCTGGGGCCAACGTCCTGACTTTC. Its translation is CASSEAMRGAFSGANVLTF.

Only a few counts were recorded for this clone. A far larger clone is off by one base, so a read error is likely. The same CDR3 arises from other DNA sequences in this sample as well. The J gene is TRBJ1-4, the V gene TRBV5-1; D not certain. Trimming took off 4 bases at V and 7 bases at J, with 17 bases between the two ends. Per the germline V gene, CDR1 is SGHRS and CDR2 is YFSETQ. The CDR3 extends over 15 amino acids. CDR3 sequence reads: CASSPWTVWGEKLFF. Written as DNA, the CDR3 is TGCGCCAGCAGCCCGTGGACCGTCTGGGGTGAAAAACTGTTTTTT.

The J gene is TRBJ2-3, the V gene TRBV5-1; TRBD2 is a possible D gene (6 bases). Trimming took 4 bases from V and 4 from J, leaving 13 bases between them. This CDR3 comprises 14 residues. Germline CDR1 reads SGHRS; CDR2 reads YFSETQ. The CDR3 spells CASSLTRLADTQYF. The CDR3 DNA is TGCGCCAGCAGCCTAACCCGACTAGCAGATACGCAGTATTTT.

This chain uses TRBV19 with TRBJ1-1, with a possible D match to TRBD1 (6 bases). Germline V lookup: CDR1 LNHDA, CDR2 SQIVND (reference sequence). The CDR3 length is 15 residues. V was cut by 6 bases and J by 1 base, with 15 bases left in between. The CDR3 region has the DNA TGTGCCAGTAGAGACCAAATCAGGGGGAACACTGAAGCTTTCTTT. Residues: CASRDQIRGNTEAFF.

CDR3 residues: CASSLEGPETQYF. DNA of the CDR3: TGTGCCAGCAGCTTAGAAGGGCCGGAGACCCAGTACTTC. The J gene is TRBJ2-5, the V gene TRBV7-6, with D uncertain. The CDR3 is made up of 13 amino acids. The germline gives CDR1 SGHVS, CDR2 FNYEAQ. Trimming pared 1 base from V and 5 bases from J, leaving 8 bases between. The variable domain in full, with the rest retrieved from reference TRBV7-6 and TRBJ2-5, is GAGVSQSPRYKVTKRGQDVALRCDPISGHVSLYWYRQALGQGPEFLTYFNYEAQQDKSGLPNDRFSAERPEGSISTLTIQRTEQRDSAMYRCASSLEGPETQYFGPGTRLLVL.